A selection of T cell receptor beta chains follows, all from one sample in a study of blood T cell repertoires in COVID-19. Clones were sequenced by immunoSEQ multiplex PCR, and TCRdb holds only the in-frame ones, with some missing. The repertoire holds some 350,000 clones, around 91% seen once, with approximately 1% in the top ten. Sequences were obtained from PBMCs or T cells enriched from blood (not recorded which). Every receptor here comes from a man between 18 and 29 years old who had recovered from COVID-19. CDR3s include the opening cysteine and the closing phenylalanine or tryptophan. A D gene is named only where the DNA matches it firmly. Expanded clones get a size class; other rows say once, few or many, or leave the size out.

J,V,D,size,DNA,CDR3
TRBJ2-3,TRBV5-1,TRBD2,-,TGCGCCAGCAGCTTGGGGGCGGGAGCAGATACGCAGTATTTT,CASSLGAGADTQYF
TRBJ2-7,TRBV27,TRBD2,once,TGTGCCAGCAGTTCAAGGCCCAGTGGCGGGAGCTCGCAGTACTTC,CASSSRPSGGSSQYF
TRBJ2-7,TRBV2,-,-,TGTGCCAGCACCGAGAGGGGTAGCGGCTCCTACGAGCAGTACTTC,CASTERGSGSYEQYF
TRBJ2-1,TRBV7-9,TRBD2,-,TGTGCCAGCAGCTTACTAGCGGGCGCGGCATACAATGAGCAGTTCTTC,CASSLLAGAAYNEQFF
TRBJ1-1,TRBV5-1,-,-,TGCGCCAGCAGCCAACATAGGGCAGGGGAGACTGAAGCTTTCTTT,CASSQHRAGETEAFF
TRBJ2-7,TRBV7-6,TRBD1,-,TGTGCCAGCAGCTTAGGGCCGGGACAGGGAGCCTACGAGCAGTACTTC,CASSLGPGQGAYEQYF
TRBJ2-2,TRBV28,TRBD1,-,TGTGCCAGCAGTCTCCCTACAGGGGGCACCGGGGAGCTGTTTTTT,CASSLPTGGTGELFF
TRBJ1-1,TRBV3-1/TRBV3-2,-,-,TGTGCCAGCAGCCAATGGGCAGGGGATGAAGCTTTCTTT,CASSQWAGDEAFF
TRBJ1-3,TRBV6-2/TRBV6-3,-,-,TGTGCCAGCAGTTATAAAGGAAACACCATATATTTT,CASSYKGNTIYF
TRBJ2-7,TRBV4-2,TRBD2,-,TGTGCCAGCAGCCAAGATCTAAGAATGGCTAGCGGGGATAGCTCCTACGAGCAGTACTTC,CASSQDLRMASGDSSYEQYF
TRBJ2-3,TRBV2,TRBD1,-,TGTGCCAGCAGCCACGCGGGACAGGGGTTAGCAGATACGCAGTATTTT,CASSHAGQGLADTQYF
TRBJ1-4,TRBV7-2,TRBD1,-,TGTGCCAGCAGGTCCGGGACAGGGGGAACTAATGAAAAACTGTTTTTT,CASRSGTGGTNEKLFF
TRBJ1-1,TRBV6-5,-,-,TGTGCCACTTATGTTTCAGAAAACACTGAAGCTTTCTTT,CATYVSENTEAFF
TRBJ1-2,TRBV19,-,-,TGTGCCAGTAGTATAGGAACAGGCTATGGCTACACCTTC,CASSIGTGYGYTF
TRBJ2-4,TRBV27,-,-,TGTGCCAGCAGTTTAGGAGGGAGAGTAGCCAAAAACATTCAGTACTTC,CASSLGGRVAKNIQYF
TRBJ2-5,TRBV18,TRBD1,-,TGTGCCAGCTCACCACGACAGGGGCAGCGAGAGACCCAGTACTTC,CASSPRQGQRETQYF
TRBJ2-1,TRBV15,TRBD2,-,TGTGCCACCAGCAGAGAGGCGGGAGGGTACAATGAGCAGTTCTTC,CATSREAGGYNEQFF
TRBJ1-5,TRBV5-3,-,-,TGTGCCAGAAGCTTGGTCCGGGGGGGCAATCAGCCCCAGCATTTT,CARSLVRGGNQPQHF
TRBJ1-5,TRBV18,-,-,TGTGCCAGCTCACCAAGCGACCTTTATAGCAATCAGCCCCAGCATTTT,CASSPSDLYSNQPQHF
TRBJ2-7,TRBV19,TRBD1,many,TGTGCCAGTACCCCCGGGACAGGGCTTAACGAGCAGTACTTC,CASTPGTGLNEQYF
TRBJ2-1,TRBV18,TRBD2,once,TGTGCCAGCTCACCAAATAGCGGGAGGGCCCATGAGCAGTTCTTC,CASSPNSGRAHEQFF
TRBJ1-2,TRBV19,-,few,TGTGCCAGTAGTGAACGGGGAGGGTGGACTGGCTACACCTTC,CASSERGGWTGYTF
TRBJ1-1,TRBV5-1,-,-,TGCGCCAGCAGCTTTGGGGGGACCGGTAACACTGAAGCTTTCTTT,CASSFGGTGNTEAFF
TRBJ1-1,TRBV18,-,-,TGTGCCAGCTGTCCTTCGGGGGGAGAAGCTTTCTTT,CASCPSGGEAFF
TRBJ2-7,TRBV7-8,TRBD1,-,TGTGCCAGCAGCTTAAACAGGGGGATTGGGTTTAGTGAGCAGTACTTC,CASSLNRGIGFSEQYF
TRBJ2-1,TRBV18,-,-,TGTGCCAGCTCACGAACAGCGGATAAGGTAGCGTTCTTC,CASSRTADKVAFF
TRBJ2-1,TRBV4-1,TRBD2,-,TGCGCCAGCAGCCAGCTTAGCGGGTTTGGCAATGAGCAGTTCTTC,CASSQLSGFGNEQFF
TRBJ1-1,TRBV2,-,few,TGTGCCAGCAGTTCATTCGACAGGCCTGAAGCTTTCTTT,CASSSFDRPEAFF
TRBJ1-2,TRBV14,-,once,TGTGCCAGCAGCCAAACTACAGGCTATGGCTACACCTTC,CASSQTTGYGYTF
TRBJ2-7,TRBV27,TRBD1,once,TGTGCCAGCAGAGTCAATACCAGGGGGCCCTACGAGCAGTACTTC,CASRVNTRGPYEQYF
TRBJ1-6,TRBV7-2,-,-,TGTGCCAGCAGCTTAGCGGGTCAGGGACCCCTCCACTTT,CASSLAGQGPLHF
TRBJ2-1,TRBV24-1,-,-,TGTGCCACCAGTGATTCTCAGGGCAAACACAATGAGCAGTTCTTC,CATSDSQGKHNEQFF
TRBJ2-5,TRBV19,TRBD1,-,TGTGCCAGTAGTATAATAAGGACAGGAGGACAAGAGACCCAGTACTTC,CASSIIRTGGQETQYF
TRBJ2-5,TRBV18,-,-,TGTGCCAGCTCACCGTCAGGGGAAGAGACCCAGTACTTC,CASSPSGEETQYF
TRBJ2-5,TRBV2,-,-,TGTGCCAGCAGTGCTCCCCAAGAGACCCAGTACTTC,CASSAPQETQYF
TRBJ2-1,TRBV20-1,-,-,TGCAGCCGCGGTTGGGTTGAGCAGTTCTTC,CSRGWVEQFF
TRBJ1-2,TRBV5-1,-,-,TGCGCCAGCAGCCTTCAAGCCTCGAACTATGGCTACACCTTC,CASSLQASNYGYTF
TRBJ2-1,TRBV24-1,TRBD2,-,TGTGCCACCATGCAGGGGGGACTAGCGGGCCTCAGCTCCTACAATGAGCAGTTCTTC,CATMQGGLAGLSSYNEQFF
TRBJ1-2,TRBV5-5,-,once,TGTGCCAGCAGCTCAGATCTGGGGCAAGCTAACTATGGCTACACCTTC,CASSSDLGQANYGYTF
TRBJ2-1,TRBV7-9,-,-,TGTGCCAGCAGTTCCGGGTTGCGGAATGAGCAGTTCTTC,CASSSGLRNEQFF
TRBJ2-1,TRBV5-1,-,once,TGCGCCAGCAGCTTCTTTGAGGGGGGGCGTGAGCAGTTCTTC,CASSFFEGGREQFF
TRBJ2-7,TRBV29-1,-,once,TGCAGCGTGAGGTCAGGACTCTACGAGCAGTACTTC,CSVRSGLYEQYF
TRBJ2-7,TRBV9,TRBD1,-,TGTGCCAGCAGCGTCGGGACAGGGGTTTCCGAGCAGTACTTC,CASSVGTGVSEQYF
TRBJ1-2,TRBV9,-,-,TGTGCCAGCAGCGGAGGAGCAGACTATGGCTACACCTTC,CASSGGADYGYTF
TRBJ1-2,TRBV5-1,-,-,TGCGCCAGCAGCTCCGGGACTCCTCCATCTAAGGGCTACACCTTC,CASSSGTPPSKGYTF
TRBJ1-2,TRBV29-1,-,few,TGCAGCGTTGAAGATCTCCTCGGACAGCCTAACTATGGCTACACCTTC,CSVEDLLGQPNYGYTF
TRBJ2-5,TRBV9,TRBD1,-,TGTGCCAGCAATACAGGGGCCCAAGAGACCCAGTACTTC,CASNTGAQETQYF
TRBJ1-5,TRBV6-1,TRBD1,-,TGTGCCAGCAGTGGACAGGGGGTCGGACTCAATCAGCCCCAGCATTTT,CASSGQGVGLNQPQHF
TRBJ2-7,TRBV3-1/TRBV3-2,TRBD2,once,TGTGCCAGCAGCCAAGGAGCGGGAGTCTCCTACGAGCAGTACTTC,CASSQGAGVSYEQYF
TRBJ2-3,TRBV9,TRBD2,-,TGTGCCAGCAGTGAGACGGGACTAGCTTCCATAGGCGCAGATACGCAGTATTTT,CASSETGLASIGADTQYF
TRBJ2-1,TRBV11-3,-,-,TGTGCCAGCAGCTTAAGGGGCTCGAATCCCTACAATGAGCAGTTCTTC,CASSLRGSNPYNEQFF